The T cell receptor beta chain under discussion was sequenced for a study of cytomegalovirus exposure and HLA in healthy donors. Primers for the PCR totalled 60 Vbeta and 13 Jbeta. The method was immunoSEQ multiplex PCR; TCRdb's version includes in-frame clones alone and lacks a portion of them. The repertoire has some 99,000 clones, about 80% of them found once; the top ten carry 7% to 9%. The CDR3 consists of 14 residues. V was cut by 2 bases and J by 5 bases, with 12 bases left in between. Germline V CDR1 and CDR2: MNHNY, SVGAGI (reference sequence). Details on this clone: The antigen is not known.

Broader study findings: Under in vitro conditions, three CMV-associated chains were confirmed as specific for CMV antigens. In an earlier analysis, about 90% or about 30%: the productive usage of most TCR beta V segments. Presence/absence analyses assumed roughly uniform sequencing depth across donors, which may not hold. Most subjects' HLA-A and HLA-B alleles were reportedly predicted from TCR beta sequences.

V and J are TRBV6-6 and TRBJ1-1; D not resolved. The source of this sequence is a woman in her 50s in good health and CMV-seropositive. Sequences were obtained from PBMCs. The CDR3 loop is CASSYGSGYTEAFF. The CDR3 DNA sequence: TGTGCCAGCAGTTACGGATCAGGTTATACTGAAGCTTTCTTT.